The rows below give T cell receptor beta chains drawn from one sample of a study of CD8 T cells in ankylosing spondylitis. TCRdb recomputed calls from the 5' RACE reads with MiXCR, one row per CDR3 protein. The sample holds about 320,000 distinct CDR3 sequences, approximately 10% seen once. The sample consisted of blood, either unsorted or a sorted T cell fraction (not recorded which). The receptor set was obtained from a female donor with ankylosing spondylitis or in good health (not recorded which). CDR3s leave out the opening cysteine and the closing phenylalanine or tryptophan. Each record gives: clone size, J gene, V gene, CDR3 protein. Clone size is stated in some rows and not others, as once, few, many or a class when expanded.

clone size: .; J gene: TRBJ2-1; V gene: TRBV9; CDR3 protein: ASRLAGGPGSEQF
clone size: many; J gene: TRBJ2-2; V gene: TRBV25-1; CDR3 protein: ASNGQGGTGELF
clone size: few; J gene: TRBJ1-5; V gene: TRBV24-1; CDR3 protein: ATARDNNQPQH
clone size: .; J gene: TRBJ2-5; V gene: TRBV29-1; CDR3 protein: SVLGQGEETQY
clone size: many; J gene: TRBJ2-2; V gene: TRBV5-1; CDR3 protein: ASSFQGRGNTGELF
clone size: many; J gene: TRBJ2-1; V gene: TRBV6-2/TRBV6-3; CDR3 protein: ATGYGSYNEQF
clone size: many; J gene: TRBJ1-2; V gene: TRBV5-1; CDR3 protein: ASSLEDRVFYGYT
clone size: few; J gene: TRBJ2-3; V gene: TRBV27; CDR3 protein: ASSSTTSPTDTQY
clone size: few; J gene: TRBJ1-5; V gene: TRBV28; CDR3 protein: ASSHQGLQPQH
clone size: few; J gene: TRBJ2-3; V gene: TRBV20-1; CDR3 protein: SARVFGMIDTQY
clone size: .; J gene: TRBJ2-1; V gene: TRBV29-1; CDR3 protein: SVALSNEQF
clone size: few; J gene: TRBJ2-1; V gene: TRBV12-3/TRBV12-4; CDR3 protein: ASSPRPAGEQF
clone size: many; J gene: TRBJ2-1; V gene: TRBV20-1; CDR3 protein: SAREGGGARDEQF
clone size: .; J gene: TRBJ1-1; V gene: TRBV3-1; CDR3 protein: ASRHTNTEAF
clone size: many; J gene: TRBJ1-5; V gene: TRBV7-6; CDR3 protein: ASSRGLRDSNQPQH
clone size: many; J gene: TRBJ2-1; V gene: TRBV5-1; CDR3 protein: ASSLAAGVYNEQF
clone size: many; J gene: TRBJ2-3; V gene: TRBV7-2; CDR3 protein: ASSPDRYTDTQY
clone size: few; J gene: TRBJ2-1; V gene: TRBV10-3; CDR3 protein: AINQGGPSTYNEQF
clone size: .; J gene: TRBJ1-5; V gene: TRBV20-1; CDR3 protein: SARDSGLQNQPQH
clone size: .; J gene: TRBJ2-2; V gene: TRBV11-3; CDR3 protein: ASSRTGTGSTGELF